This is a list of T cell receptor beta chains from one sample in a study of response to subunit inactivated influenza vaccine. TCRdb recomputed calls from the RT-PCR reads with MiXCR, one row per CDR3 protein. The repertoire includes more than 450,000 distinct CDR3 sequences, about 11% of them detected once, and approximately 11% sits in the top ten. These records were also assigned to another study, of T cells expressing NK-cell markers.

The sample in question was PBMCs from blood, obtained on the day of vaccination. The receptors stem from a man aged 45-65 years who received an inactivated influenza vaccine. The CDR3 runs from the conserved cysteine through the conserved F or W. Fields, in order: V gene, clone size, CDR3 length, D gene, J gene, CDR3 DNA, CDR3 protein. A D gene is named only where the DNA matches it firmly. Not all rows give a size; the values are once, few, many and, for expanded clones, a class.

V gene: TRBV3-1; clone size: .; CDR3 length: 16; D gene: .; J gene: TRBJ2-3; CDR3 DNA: TGTGCCAGCAGCCCCGCTAAGAGCGGATACACAGATACGCAGTATTTT; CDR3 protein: CASSPAKSGYTDTQYF
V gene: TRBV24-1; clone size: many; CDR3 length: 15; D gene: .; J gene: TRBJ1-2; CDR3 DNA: TGTGCCACCAGTGATTCACTAGGAGGGATCTATGGCTACACCTTC; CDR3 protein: CATSDSLGGIYGYTF
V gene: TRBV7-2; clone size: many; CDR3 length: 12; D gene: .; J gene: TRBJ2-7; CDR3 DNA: TGTGCCAGCAGCGAAAGCTCCTACGAGCAGTACTTC; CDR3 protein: CASSESSYEQYF
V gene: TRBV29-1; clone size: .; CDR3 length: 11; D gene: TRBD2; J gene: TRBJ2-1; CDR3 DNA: TGCGCGGGAGGACCCAACAATGAGCAGTTCTTC; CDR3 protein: CAGGPNNEQFF
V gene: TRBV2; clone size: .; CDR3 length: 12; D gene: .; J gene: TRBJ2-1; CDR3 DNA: TGTGCCAGCAGTGCAGAGCCACAGGAGCAGTTCTTC; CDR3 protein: CASSAEPQEQFF
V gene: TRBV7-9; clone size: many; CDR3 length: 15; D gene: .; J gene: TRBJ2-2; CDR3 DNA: TGTGCCAGCAGCTTAAGCCAGATTAACACCGGGGAGCTGTTTTTT; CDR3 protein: CASSLSQINTGELFF
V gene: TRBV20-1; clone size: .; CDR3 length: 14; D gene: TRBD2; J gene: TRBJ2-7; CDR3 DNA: TGCAGTGCTAGAGAGCTAGCGGGAGTCCGCGAGCAGTACTTC; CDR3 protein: CSARELAGVREQYF
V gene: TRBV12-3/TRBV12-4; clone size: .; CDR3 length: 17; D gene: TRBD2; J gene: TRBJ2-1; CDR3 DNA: TGTGCCAGCAGCTCTAGCGCGGGGGGCAGCTCCTACAATGAGCAGTTCTTC; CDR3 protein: CASSSSAGGSSYNEQFF
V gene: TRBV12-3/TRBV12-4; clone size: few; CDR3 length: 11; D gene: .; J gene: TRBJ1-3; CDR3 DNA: TGTGCCAGCAGTCCCCTAATCGGCATATATTTT; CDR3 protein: CASSPLIGIYF
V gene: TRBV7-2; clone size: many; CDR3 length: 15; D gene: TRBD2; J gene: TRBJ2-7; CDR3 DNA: TGTGCCAGCAGCCCGGCGTGGACTAGCGGGAGCCCTCAGTACTTC; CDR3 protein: CASSPAWTSGSPQYF
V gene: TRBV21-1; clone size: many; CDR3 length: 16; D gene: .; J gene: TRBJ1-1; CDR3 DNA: TGTGCCAGCAGCAAAGGGACGAGGTACAGGGTCTACGGAGCTTTCTTT; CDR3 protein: CASSKGTRYRVYGAFF
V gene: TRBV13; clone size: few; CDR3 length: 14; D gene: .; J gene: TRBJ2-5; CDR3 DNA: TGTGCCAGCAGCTCGCGACTCTGGACAGAGACCCAGTACTTC; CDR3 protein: CASSSRLWTETQYF
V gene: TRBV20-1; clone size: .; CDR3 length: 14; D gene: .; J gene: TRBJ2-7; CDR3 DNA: TGCAGTGCTAGAGATGGACAGACCTTACGCGAGCAGTACTTC; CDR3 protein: CSARDGQTLREQYF
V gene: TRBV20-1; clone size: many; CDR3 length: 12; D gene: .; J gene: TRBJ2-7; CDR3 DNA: TGCAGTGCTAGAGATCCCACCTACGAGCAGTACTTC; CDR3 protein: CSARDPTYEQYF
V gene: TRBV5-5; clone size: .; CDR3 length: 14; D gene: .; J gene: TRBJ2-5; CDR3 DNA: TGTGCCAGCTCGGATGGTTCCCGCCAAGAGACCCAGTACTTC; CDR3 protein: CASSDGSRQETQYF
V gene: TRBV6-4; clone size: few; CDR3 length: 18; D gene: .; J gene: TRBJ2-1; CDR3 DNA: TGTGCCAGCAGCGACGGGAGTGGCCCAAAGAGCTCCTACAATGAGCAGTTCTTC; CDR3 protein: CASSDGSGPKSSYNEQFF
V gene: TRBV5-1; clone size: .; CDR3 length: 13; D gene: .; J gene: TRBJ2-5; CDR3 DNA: TGCGCCAGCAGCACCGACAGAAAAGAGACCCAGTACTTC; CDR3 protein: CASSTDRKETQYF
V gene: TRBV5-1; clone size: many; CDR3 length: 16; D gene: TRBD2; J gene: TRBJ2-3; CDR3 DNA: TGTGCCAGCAGTTTAGGAGGACTAGCGAGCACAGATACGCAGTATTTT; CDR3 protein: CASSLGGLASTDTQYF
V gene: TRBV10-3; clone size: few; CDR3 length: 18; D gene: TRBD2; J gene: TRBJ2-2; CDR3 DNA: TGTGCCATCAGTATTTCCGGGACTAGCGGGAGGGCCGACGGGGAGCTGTTTTTT; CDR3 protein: CAISISGTSGRADGELFF
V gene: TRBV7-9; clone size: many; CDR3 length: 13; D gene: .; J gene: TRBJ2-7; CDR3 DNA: TGTGCCAGCAGCTTAGGGGTGAGGCCGGAACCGTACTTC; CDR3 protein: CASSLGVRPEPYF
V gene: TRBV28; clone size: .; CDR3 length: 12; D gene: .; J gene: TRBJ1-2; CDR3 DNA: TGTGCCAGCAGGGCGACGGCGTATGGCTACACCTTC; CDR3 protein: CASRATAYGYTF
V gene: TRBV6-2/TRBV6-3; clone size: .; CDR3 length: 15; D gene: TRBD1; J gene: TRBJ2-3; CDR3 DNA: TGTGCCAGCACCCACCGGGACAGGACCACAGATACGCAGTATTTT; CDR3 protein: CASTHRDRTTDTQYF
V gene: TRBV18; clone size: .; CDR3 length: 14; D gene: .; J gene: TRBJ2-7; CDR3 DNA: TGTGCCAGCTCATCCGCTTCGGGTAGCTACGAGCAGTACTTC; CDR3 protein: CASSSASGSYEQYF
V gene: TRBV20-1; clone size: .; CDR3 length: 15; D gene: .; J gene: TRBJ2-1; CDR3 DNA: TGCAGTGCTAGAGAGGAGCAGGGGCCCTACAATGAGCAGTTCTTC; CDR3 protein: CSAREEQGPYNEQFF
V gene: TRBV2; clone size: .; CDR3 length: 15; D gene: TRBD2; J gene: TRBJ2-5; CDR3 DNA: TGTGCCAGCAGTAGCGGGGGGACGAGTCAAGAGACCCAGTACTTC; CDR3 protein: CASSSGGTSQETQYF
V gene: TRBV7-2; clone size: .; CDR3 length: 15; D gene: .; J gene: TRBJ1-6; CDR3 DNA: TGTGCCAGCAGCTTAGCGAGAGCCAAGGATTCACCCCTCCACTTT; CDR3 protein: CASSLARAKDSPLHF
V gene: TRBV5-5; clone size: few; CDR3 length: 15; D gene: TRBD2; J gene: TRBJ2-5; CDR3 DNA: TGTGCCAGCAGCCCTGGGACTAGCGCATCGGAGACCCAGTACTTC; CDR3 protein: CASSPGTSASETQYF
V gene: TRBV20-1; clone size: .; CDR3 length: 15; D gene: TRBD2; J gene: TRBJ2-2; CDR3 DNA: TGCAGTGCTAGCTCCGGGACTAGCGGCACCGGGGAGCTGTTTTTT; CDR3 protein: CSASSGTSGTGELFF
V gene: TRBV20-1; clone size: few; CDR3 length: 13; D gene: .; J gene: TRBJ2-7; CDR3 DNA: TGCAGTGCTAGAATTGGGCCGGTCTACGAGCAGTACTTC; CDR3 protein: CSARIGPVYEQYF
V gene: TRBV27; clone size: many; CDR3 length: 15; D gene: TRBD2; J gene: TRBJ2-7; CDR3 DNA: TGTGCCAGCAGTTTATCCCTAGCGGGACTCTACGAGCAGTACTTC; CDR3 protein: CASSLSLAGLYEQYF
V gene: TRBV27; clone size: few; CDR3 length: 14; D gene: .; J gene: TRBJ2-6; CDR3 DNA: TGTGCCAGCAAAGATTGGTCTGGGGCCAACGTCCTGACTTTC; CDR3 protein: CASKDWSGANVLTF
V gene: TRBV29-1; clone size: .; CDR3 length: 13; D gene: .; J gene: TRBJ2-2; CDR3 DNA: TGCAGCGTTGACAGGGGCAACACCGTGGAGCTGTTTTTT; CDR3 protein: CSVDRGNTVELFF
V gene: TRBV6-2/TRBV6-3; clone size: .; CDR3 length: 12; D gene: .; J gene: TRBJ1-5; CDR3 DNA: TGTGCCAGCAGTTACCCCGGCCTGCCCCAGCATTTT; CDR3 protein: CASSYPGLPQHF
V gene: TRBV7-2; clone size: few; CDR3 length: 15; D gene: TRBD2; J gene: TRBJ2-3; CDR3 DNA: TGTGCCAGCAGCTGGACTAGCGGGAGATCAGATACGCAGTATTTT; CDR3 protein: CASSWTSGRSDTQYF
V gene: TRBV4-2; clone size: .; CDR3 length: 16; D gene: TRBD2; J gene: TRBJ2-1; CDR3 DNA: TGTGCCAGCAGCCAAGCGGGAGGGGACTCCTACAATGAGCAGTTCTTC; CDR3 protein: CASSQAGGDSYNEQFF
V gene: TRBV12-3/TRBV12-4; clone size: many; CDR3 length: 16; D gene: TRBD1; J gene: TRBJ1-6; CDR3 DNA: TGTGCCAGCAGTTCCCACGGACAGGGGGCGGGTTCACCCCTCCACTTT; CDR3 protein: CASSSHGQGAGSPLHF
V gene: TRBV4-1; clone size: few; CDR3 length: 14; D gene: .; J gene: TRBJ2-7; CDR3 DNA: TGCGCCAGCAGCCAAGGGGAACTTTTCTACGAGCAGTACTTC; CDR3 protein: CASSQGELFYEQYF
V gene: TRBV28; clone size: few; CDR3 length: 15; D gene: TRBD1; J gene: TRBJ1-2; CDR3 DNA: TGTGCCAGCAGACAACTGTTGGACAGGGTGTATGGCTACACCTTC; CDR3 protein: CASRQLLDRVYGYTF
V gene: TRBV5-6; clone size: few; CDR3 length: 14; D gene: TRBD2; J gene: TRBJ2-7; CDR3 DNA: TGTGCCAGCAGCTTTTCCGGGACTAGCTACGAGCAGTACTTC; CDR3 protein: CASSFSGTSYEQYF
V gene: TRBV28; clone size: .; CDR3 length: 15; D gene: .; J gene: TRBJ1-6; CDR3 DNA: TGTGCCAGCAGTGTAGAGGGAGGCCCCACTTCACCCCTCCACTTT; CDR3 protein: CASSVEGGPTSPLHF
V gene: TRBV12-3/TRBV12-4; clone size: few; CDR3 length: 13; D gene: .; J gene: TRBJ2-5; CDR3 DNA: TGTGCCAGCAGTACTAGACACGAAGAGACCCAGTACTTC; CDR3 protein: CASSTRHEETQYF
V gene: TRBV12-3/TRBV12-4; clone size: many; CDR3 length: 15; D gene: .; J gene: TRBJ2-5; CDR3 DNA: TGTGCCAGCAGTTTAACCGGGACACTCCAAGAGACCCAGTACTTC; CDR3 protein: CASSLTGTLQETQYF
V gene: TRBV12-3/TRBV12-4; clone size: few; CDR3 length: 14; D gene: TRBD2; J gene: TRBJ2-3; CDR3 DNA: TGTGCCAGTGCCTTGACTAGCGGGAGAGATACGCAGTATTTT; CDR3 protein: CASALTSGRDTQYF
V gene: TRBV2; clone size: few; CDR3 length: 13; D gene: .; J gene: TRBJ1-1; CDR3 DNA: TGTGCCAAACAGCGTCGGGGACACACTGAAGCTTTCTTT; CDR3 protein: CAKQRRGHTEAFF
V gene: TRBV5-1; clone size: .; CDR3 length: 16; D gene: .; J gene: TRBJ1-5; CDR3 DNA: TGCGCCAGCACTATCACGGGCGCAAGGATACATCAGCCCCAGCATTTT; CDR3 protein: CASTITGARIHQPQHF
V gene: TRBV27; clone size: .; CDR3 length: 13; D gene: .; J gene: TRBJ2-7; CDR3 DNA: TGTGCCAGCAGCCCAGGGATGACCTACGAGCAGTACTTC; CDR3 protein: CASSPGMTYEQYF
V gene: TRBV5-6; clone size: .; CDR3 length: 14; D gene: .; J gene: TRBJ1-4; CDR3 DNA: TGTGCCAGCAGCTTGTCTGGACATAATGAAAAACTGTTTTTT; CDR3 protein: CASSLSGHNEKLFF
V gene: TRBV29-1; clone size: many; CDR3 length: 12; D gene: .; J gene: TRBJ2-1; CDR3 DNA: TGCAGCGGTGTTCGGGGCCTAGGGGAGCAGTTCTTC; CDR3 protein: CSGVRGLGEQFF
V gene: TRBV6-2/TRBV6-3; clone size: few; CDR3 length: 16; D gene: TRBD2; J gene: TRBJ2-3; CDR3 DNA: TGTGCCTGCAGTTCCACTAGCGGGGGGCGCACAGATACGCAGTATTTT; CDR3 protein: CACSSTSGGRTDTQYF
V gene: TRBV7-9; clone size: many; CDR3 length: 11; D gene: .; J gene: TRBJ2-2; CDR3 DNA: TGTGCCAGCAGCTTCGGACGGGATTTGTTTTTT; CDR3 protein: CASSFGRDLFF
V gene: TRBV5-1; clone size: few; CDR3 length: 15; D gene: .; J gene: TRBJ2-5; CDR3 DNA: TGCGCCAGCAGCTTGGCCGCAGGGGATGGTGAGACCCAGTACTTC; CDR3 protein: CASSLAAGDGETQYF
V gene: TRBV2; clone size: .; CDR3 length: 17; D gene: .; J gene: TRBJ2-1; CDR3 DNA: TGTGCCAGCAGTCTAAGCCGCCGGGAAGCCTCATCCCATGAGCAGTTCTTC; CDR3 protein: CASSLSRREASSHEQFF
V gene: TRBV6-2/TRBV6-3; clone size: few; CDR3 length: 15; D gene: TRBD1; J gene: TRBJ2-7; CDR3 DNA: TGTGCCAGCAGTTACTCGGAACAGGGGGCCTACGAGCAGTACTTC; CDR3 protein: CASSYSEQGAYEQYF
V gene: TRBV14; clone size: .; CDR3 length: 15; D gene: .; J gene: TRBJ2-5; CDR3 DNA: TGTGCCAGCAGCCTCATCTCAGACAGGCAAGAGACCCAGTACTTC; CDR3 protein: CASSLISDRQETQYF
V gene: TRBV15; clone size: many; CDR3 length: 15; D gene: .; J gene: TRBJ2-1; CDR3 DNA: TGTGCCACCAGCAGAGATCCCCGGGTTGGCGATGAGCAGTTCTTC; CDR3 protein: CATSRDPRVGDEQFF
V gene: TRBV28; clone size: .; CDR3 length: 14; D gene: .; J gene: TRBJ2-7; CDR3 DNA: TGTGCCAGCAGCTCAGGTGGCTATTCCCACGAGCAGTACTTC; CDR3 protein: CASSSGGYSHEQYF
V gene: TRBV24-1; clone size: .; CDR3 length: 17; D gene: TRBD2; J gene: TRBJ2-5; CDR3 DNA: TGTGCCACCAGTGATTCCGGGACTAGCGCCTTCCAAGAGACCCAGTACTTC; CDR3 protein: CATSDSGTSAFQETQYF